The 3 T cell receptor beta chains below all came from one sample that was sequenced in a study of regulatory T cells in long-lasting Graves disease. Documented time point: newly diagnosed GD, antithyroid drugs for less than 3 months. PBMC-derived RNA was used for the TCR library. Arm-PCR of CDR3 regions and iRepertoire HTBI primers were used to build TCR beta libraries. TCRdb re-called the multiplex PCR reads through MiXCR, storing one row per CDR3 protein. Seen here are some 330,000 distinct CDR3 sequences, about 11% observed once, and the top ten hold over 15%. The same data also contributed to another study, on T cells in Graves' hyperthyroidism and ophthalmopathy.

This sample comprised peripheral blood mononuclear cells (PBMCs), obtained at new diagnosis, from a patient treated with antithyroid drugs. Every receptor here comes from a woman aged 18-29 years with Graves disease.

The V call is TRBV15, the J call TRBJ1-5, with no clear D. V shed 0 bases and J shed 1 base, with 10 bases lying between them. This CDR3 is 16 amino acids long. CDR1 and CDR2 from the germline V gene are LNHNV and YYDKDF (reference sequence). The CDR3 DNA sequence: TGTGCCACCAGCAGAGATTATATGAGGAGCAATCAGCCCCAGCATTTT. Translated: CATSRDYMRSNQPQHF.

In this sample, this clonotype turned up many times. The chain is built from TRBV15 and TRBJ2-7; 8 bases are a match to TRBD1. V was clipped by 0 bases and J by 6 bases; unmatched bases: 7. Germline loops: CDR1 LNHNV, CDR2 YYDKDF (reference sequence). The CDR3 loop spans 15 amino acids. CDR3 amino acids: CATSRDRQGIVEQYF. The CDR3 region has the DNA TGTGCCACCAGCAGAGATCGACAGGGGATCGTCGAGCAGTACTTC.

This clonotype was recorded at least ten times. V and J are TRBV27 and TRBJ1-5; tentative D call: TRBD1 (5 bases). This CDR3 is built from 15 residues. The germline CDR1 and CDR2 sequences are MNHEY and SMNVEV (reference sequence). Trimming left V 4 bases short and J 2 bases short, with 12 bases between. The CDR3, as DNA: TGTGCCAGCAGTTCGCAGGGACGGGGCAATCAGCCCCAGCATTTT. Translated, it gives CASSSQGRGNQPQHF.